The 31 T cell receptor beta chains below all came from one sample that was sequenced in a study of OX40 agonist ivuxolimab in advanced cancers. Clones were sequenced by immunoSEQ multiplex PCR, and TCRdb holds only the in-frame ones, with some missing. The profile shows tens of thousands of clones, under 90% of them singletons. The sample in question was CD4+ or CD8+ T cells sorted from blood, obtained in a trial of the OX40 agonist ivuxolimab. Source of these receptors: an adult with an advanced solid tumor such as melanoma, head and neck, liver or kidney cancer.

The chain has TRBV30 and TRBJ1-6, with 8 nucleotides matching TRBD1. The ends lost 7 bases at V and 8 bases at J; junction bases unmatched: 10. The germline V gene has CDR1 GTSNPN and CDR2 SVGIG (reference sequence). CDR3 size: 14 residues. The CDR3 DNA is TGTGCCTCTGACGGCAGGGGGCCTGATTCACCCCTCCACTTT. Translation gives CASDGRGPDSPLHF.

Comments on this clone: The junction departs from the called germline gene at one end, perhaps through a read error. The CDR3 DNA follows: TGTGCCAGCAGCTTGTTGGGATTGAACGCTGAAGCTTTCTTT. The encoded protein is CASSLLGLNAEAFF. The rearrangement links TRBV5-6 to TRBJ1-1; no clear D gene. This CDR3 comprises 14 residues. Germline V CDR1 and CDR2: SGHDT, YYEEEE.

J is TRBJ2-1 and V is TRBV19, with 7 bases fitting TRBD2. V was pared by 6 bases and J by 3 bases, with 8 bases of the junction left unmatched. CDR3 length: 15 residues. The V gene's germline CDR1 is LNHDA and CDR2 SQIVND (reference sequence). CDR3 sequence (DNA): TGTGCCAGTAGGGGCCAGCGGGAATACTACAATGAGCAGTTCTTC. Translating it yields CASRGQREYYNEQFF.

The chain combines TRBV19 with TRBJ2-1; 9 nucleotides match TRBD2. Germline V CDR1 and CDR2: LNHDA, SQIVND (reference sequence). The CDR3 extends over 15 amino acids. The junction had 10 bases not matched to a gene; V was cut back by 3 bases and J by 10 bases. CDR3 loop: CASSMRGRALGEQFF. The CDR3 nucleotides read TGTGCCAGTAGTATGCGCGGGAGGGCCTTGGGGGAGCAGTTCTTC.

This chain joins TRBV4-1 and TRBJ1-1, with unresolved D. The CDR3 length is 15 residues. Looked up from germline, CDR1 is MGHRA and CDR2 is YSYEKL. V lost 1 base, J lost 0 bases, and 9 bases lay in between. CDR3 protein: CASSQGASMNTEAFF. The CDR3 bases are TGCGCCAGCAGCCAAGGGGCCTCCATGAACACTGAAGCTTTCTTT.

In DNA form, the CDR3 reads TGTGCCAGCTCAACCCTCTCTCCCGCGGGCCGATACAATGAGCAGTTCTTC. It specifies CASSTLSPAGRYNEQFF. The chain recombines TRBV18 with TRBJ2-1; possible D gene TRBD2, 5 bases. Between the trimmed V and J ends, which lost 5 bases and 4 bases, there was a span of 21 bases. Germline V gives CDR1 KGHSH, CDR2 LQKENI. This CDR3 contains 17 residues.

J is TRBJ2-2 and V is TRBV30; TRBD2 might be the D (6 bases). V gave up 4 bases and J gave up 6 bases, with 9 bases separating them. CDR3 size: 12 residues. Germline CDR1 GTSNPN, CDR2 SVGIG (reference sequence). The CDR3 region has the DNA TGTGCCTGGACCCGCGGGGCCGGGGAGCTGTTTTTT. It yields the protein CAWTRGAGELFF. The full variable domain, in which reference TRBV30 and TRBJ2-2 provide the parts outside the CDR3, is SQTIHQWPATLVQPVGSPLSLECTVEGTSNPNLYWYRQAAGRGLQLLFYSVGIGQISSEVPQNLSASRPQDRQFILSSKKLLLSDSGFYLCAWTRGAGELFFGEGSRLTVL.

The chain employs TRBV11-2 and TRBJ2-1; D is unclear. V lost 0 bases and J 5 bases, leaving 5 bases between the germline ends. The germline CDR1 and CDR2 sequences are SGHAT and FQNNGV. This CDR3 is built from 13 residues. The CDR3 DNA reads as TGTGCCAGCAGCTTAGACAGCCACAATGAGCAGTTCTTC. The encoded protein is CASSLDSHNEQFF.

The chain couples TRBV7-9 to TRBJ1-1, with 7 bases fitting TRBD1. The junction had 3 bases not matched to a gene; V was cut back by 5 bases and J by 3 bases. CDR3 length: 13 amino acids. Germline lookup yields CDR1 SEHNR and CDR2 FQNEAQ (reference sequence). CDR3 nucleotides: TGTGCCAGCAGCCCGACAGGGTACACTGAAGCTTTCTTT. Translation: CASSPTGYTEAFF.

V is TRBV4-3 and J is TRBJ2-2; possible D gene TRBD2, 6 bases. V lost 6 bases and J lost 4, with 9 bases in between. The CDR3 runs 13 residues. Looked up from germline, CDR1 is LGHNA and CDR2 is YSLEER. In nucleotides, the CDR3 is TGCGCCAGCAGACCGGAGGGCACCGGGGAGCTGTTTTTT. Translation gives CASRPEGTGELFF.

The CDR3 DNA is TGTGCCAGCAGTCGGGACGGCTTTTACTACGAGCAGTACTTC. Its translation is CASSRDGFYYEQYF. The rearrangement links TRBV25-1 to TRBJ2-7, with D possibly being TRBD1 or TRBD2 (5 bases each). The CDR3 spans 14 residues. V shed 5 bases and J shed 3 bases, with 14 bases lying between them. Germline-derived CDR1 and CDR2 are MGHDK and SYGVNS.

This rearrangement joins TRBV7-3 to TRBJ1-3; no definite D call. CDR3 size: 14 residues. Trimming took 2 bases from V and 2 from J, leaving 7 bases between them. Germline loops: CDR1 SGHTA, CDR2 FQGTGA. The CDR3 reads CASSLGGTGNTIYF. In DNA, the CDR3 is TGTGCCAGCAGCTTAGGTGGGACTGGAAACACCATATATTTT.

The chain recombines TRBV30 with TRBJ2-1, with 7 positions matching TRBD2. Germline trimming cut 1 base from V and 7 bases from J; bases unmatched to any gene: 4. The CDR3 has 13 amino acids. CDR1 is GTSNPN, CDR2 SVGIG, per germline (reference sequence). The CDR3 DNA sequence: TGTGCCTGGAGTGCGGGAGGAGCGAATGAGCAGTTCTTC. Its translation: CAWSAGGANEQFF.

The chain links TRBV28 to TRBJ2-7; a weak D match, TRBD1 (6 bases). Germline V gives CDR1 MDHEN, CDR2 SYDVKM. With 5 bases removed from V and 1 base from J, the gap between germline ends came to 15 bases. The CDR3 extends over 15 amino acids. The DNA for the CDR3 is TGTGCCAGCAGTCCAGCTGGGGGCGATTCCTACGAGCAGTACTTC. Its translation is CASSPAGGDSYEQYF.

The sample holds one count of this clone. CDR3 DNA: TGTGCCAGCAGTTCGCTCGGACAGGGGGGGAGCACAGATACGCAGTATTTT. As protein: CASSSLGQGGSTDTQYF. The chain links TRBV27 to TRBJ2-3, with 10 bases identical to TRBD1. Looked up from germline, CDR1 is MNHEY and CDR2 is SMNVEV (reference sequence). J was trimmed by 0 bases and V by 4 bases; bases with no gene match: 7. This CDR3 contains 17 residues.

This sequence joins TRBV6-6 and TRBJ2-7, with 9 nucleotides matching TRBD2. CDR3 size: 16 residues. Germline loops: CDR1 MNHNY, CDR2 SVGAGI (reference sequence). After removal of 4 bases from V and 2 bases from J, the junction contained 9 bases not matched to a gene. DNA for the CDR3: TGTGCCAGCAGTTTGTTTAGCGGGAGTCGGGCCTACGAGCAGTACTTC. Translating gives CASSLFSGSRAYEQYF.

This clone was counted only a few times. The chain has TRBV7-8 and TRBJ2-5; 7 bases are a match to TRBD1. The CDR3 extends over 12 amino acids. V was clipped by 8 bases and J by 3 bases; unmatched bases: 3. Germline V gene lookup returns CDR1 SGHVS and CDR2 FQNEAQ. This chain's CDR3 is CASHRGEETQYF. As DNA, the CDR3 is TGTGCCAGCCACAGGGGAGAAGAGACCCAGTACTTC.

The V and J genes are TRBV5-1 and TRBJ2-7; D is undetermined. CDR1 and CDR2 (germline): SGHRS, YFSETQ. The germline V and J ends were trimmed by 4 bases and 6 bases, with 14 bases remaining between them. This CDR3 comprises 13 residues. The CDR3 region has the DNA TGCGCCAGCAGCAAGAATGACGGCCTCGAGCAGTACTTC. Its protein product is CASSKNDGLEQYF.

This chain connects TRBV19 to TRBJ2-3; 10 bases fit TRBD2. The CDR3 consists of 15 residues. The J segment lost 5 bases and the V segment lost 6 bases, leaving 8 bases of the junction unmatched. Germline V lookup: CDR1 LNHDA, CDR2 SQIVND (reference sequence). DNA for the CDR3: TGTGCCAGTAGGGCCGGAGCGGGAGGGAGAGATACGCAGTATTTT. Protein: CASRAGAGGRDTQYF. The variable domain in full, completed from reference TRBV19 and TRBJ2-3, reads DGGITQSPKYLFRKEGQNVTLSCEQNLNHDAMYWYRQDPGQGLRLIYYSQIVNDFQKGDIAEGYSVSREKKESFPLTVTSAQKNPTAFYLCASRAGAGGRDTQYFGPGTRLTVL.

The chain recombines TRBV9 with TRBJ2-7; D possibly corresponds to TRBD1 (5 bases). Germline CDR1 is SGDLS and CDR2 is YYNGEE. Trimming pared 0 bases from V and 2 bases from J, leaving 9 bases between. The CDR3 loop spans 14 amino acids. CDR3 protein: CASSVDQGPYEQYF. Here the CDR3 DNA reads TGTGCCAGCAGCGTAGACCAGGGCCCCTACGAGCAGTACTTC.

The J gene is TRBJ2-7, the V gene TRBV6-1; 8 bases map to TRBD1. The CDR3 totals 14 residues. Per the germline V gene, CDR1 is MNHNS and CDR2 is SASEGT. Trimming at V came to 6 bases and at J to 0 bases, leaving 4 bases not matched to a gene. The CDR3 loop reads CASSRTGTSYEQYF. DNA of the CDR3: TGTGCCAGCAGCCGGACAGGGACCTCCTACGAGCAGTACTTC.

V and J are TRBV19 and TRBJ2-2; no clear D. V was pared by 3 bases and J by 1 base, with 6 bases between. Per the germline V gene, CDR1 is LNHDA and CDR2 is SQIVND (reference sequence). The CDR3 is made up of 14 amino acids. The CDR3 loop reads CASSMMQNTGELFF. CDR3 nucleotide sequence: TGTGCCAGTAGTATGATGCAGAACACCGGGGAGCTGTTTTTT. The full variable domain, completed using reference TRBV19 and TRBJ2-2, is DGGITQSPKYLFRKEGQNVTLSCEQNLNHDAMYWYRQDPGQGLRLIYYSQIVNDFQKGDIAEGYSVSREKKESFPLTVTSAQKNPTAFYLCASSMMQNTGELFFGEGSRLTVL.

This clone has just one count. The chain recombines TRBV19 with TRBJ1-5, with 8 bases aligning to TRBD1. Germline assignment: CDR1 LNHDA and CDR2 SQIVND (reference sequence). CDR3 length equals 16 residues. V trimming: 1 base; J trimming: 3 bases; junction bases outside the gene matches: 5. CDR3 region: CASSIAGGEINQPQHF. The DNA for the CDR3 is TGTGCCAGTAGTATAGCAGGGGGCGAAATCAATCAGCCCCAGCATTTT.

The chain combines TRBV28 with TRBJ1-4; 7 bases match TRBD1. The CDR3 spans 13 residues. V lost 8 bases to trimming and J lost 7 bases; unmatched junction nucleotides: 7. Germline V lookup: CDR1 MDHEN, CDR2 SYDVKM. Here the CDR3 DNA reads TGTGCCAGCGTTGACAGGGCGAGTGAAAAACTGTTTTTT. It is translated as CASVDRASEKLFF.

The chain carries TRBV21-1 and TRBJ1-2. TRBV21-1 is a listed pseudogene. The CDR3 runs 11 residues. The CDR3 loop reads CASSKVSGYTF. CDR3 nucleotide sequence: TGTGCCAGCAGCAAAGTTTCCGGCTACACCTTC.

A single count supports this clone. The genes are TRBV5-1 and TRBJ1-4; TRBD1 agrees at 9 bases. With V trimmed by 0 bases and J by 6 bases, 0 bases remained unmatched. The CDR3 covers 14 residues. Germline-derived CDR1 and CDR2 are SGHRS and YFSETQ. The CDR3 sequence is CASSLGQGDEKLFF. The CDR3 DNA follows: TGCGCCAGCAGCTTGGGACAGGGGGATGAAAAACTGTTTTTT.

This chain links TRBV15 with TRBJ1-5, with unresolved D. The CDR3 loop spans 13 amino acids. CDR1 is LNHNV and CDR2 is YYDKDF in the germline V gene (reference sequence). The germline V and J ends were trimmed by 0 bases and 6 bases, with 6 bases remaining between them. The CDR3 protein is CATSRDQTQPQHF. In DNA form, the CDR3 reads TGTGCCACCAGCAGAGACCAGACTCAGCCCCAGCATTTT.

The chain combines TRBV11-3 with TRBJ2-1, with D perhaps TRBD2 (6 bases). The V end lost 3 bases, the J end lost 0 bases, and 6 bases lay between the germline ends. The germline V gene encodes CDR1 SGHNT and CDR2 YENEEA. The CDR3 is made up of 14 amino acids. This CDR3 is CASSLGGSYNEQFF. The CDR3 DNA reads as TGTGCCAGCAGCTTGGGGGGCTCCTACAATGAGCAGTTCTTC.

In its sample, this clone ranks as medium-sized. The chain joins TRBV27 to TRBJ2-6; D unclear. The CDR3 sequence is 14 residues long. The germline V gene encodes CDR1 MNHEY and CDR2 SMNVEV (reference sequence). V was clipped by 3 bases and J by 2 bases, with 5 bases between them. CDR3 residues: CASSFNAGANVLTF. CDR3 bases: TGTGCCAGCAGTTTTAATGCTGGGGCCAACGTCCTGACTTTC.

This clone is judged medium-sized. The rearrangement joins TRBV28 to TRBJ2-5, with unresolved D. Germline V CDR1 and CDR2: MDHEN, SYDVKM. The CDR3 is 16 residues long. The V gene lost 3 bases and the J gene lost 5 bases, with 19 bases spanning the gap. CDR3 loop: CASSFPPEAPLETQYF. CDR3 DNA: TGTGCCAGCAGTTTCCCTCCAGAGGCCCCATTGGAGACCCAGTACTTC.

This clone appeared once. The rearrangement joins TRBV6-5 to TRBJ1-4; the D gene is possibly TRBD1 (5 bases). CDR1 and CDR2 (germline): MNHEY, SVGAGI. CDR3 size: 11 residues. Trimming cost V 6 bases and J 7 bases, with 6 bases left between them. CDR3 residues: CASRTAEKLFF. The CDR3 DNA follows: TGTGCCAGCAGGACAGCTGAAAAACTGTTTTTT.